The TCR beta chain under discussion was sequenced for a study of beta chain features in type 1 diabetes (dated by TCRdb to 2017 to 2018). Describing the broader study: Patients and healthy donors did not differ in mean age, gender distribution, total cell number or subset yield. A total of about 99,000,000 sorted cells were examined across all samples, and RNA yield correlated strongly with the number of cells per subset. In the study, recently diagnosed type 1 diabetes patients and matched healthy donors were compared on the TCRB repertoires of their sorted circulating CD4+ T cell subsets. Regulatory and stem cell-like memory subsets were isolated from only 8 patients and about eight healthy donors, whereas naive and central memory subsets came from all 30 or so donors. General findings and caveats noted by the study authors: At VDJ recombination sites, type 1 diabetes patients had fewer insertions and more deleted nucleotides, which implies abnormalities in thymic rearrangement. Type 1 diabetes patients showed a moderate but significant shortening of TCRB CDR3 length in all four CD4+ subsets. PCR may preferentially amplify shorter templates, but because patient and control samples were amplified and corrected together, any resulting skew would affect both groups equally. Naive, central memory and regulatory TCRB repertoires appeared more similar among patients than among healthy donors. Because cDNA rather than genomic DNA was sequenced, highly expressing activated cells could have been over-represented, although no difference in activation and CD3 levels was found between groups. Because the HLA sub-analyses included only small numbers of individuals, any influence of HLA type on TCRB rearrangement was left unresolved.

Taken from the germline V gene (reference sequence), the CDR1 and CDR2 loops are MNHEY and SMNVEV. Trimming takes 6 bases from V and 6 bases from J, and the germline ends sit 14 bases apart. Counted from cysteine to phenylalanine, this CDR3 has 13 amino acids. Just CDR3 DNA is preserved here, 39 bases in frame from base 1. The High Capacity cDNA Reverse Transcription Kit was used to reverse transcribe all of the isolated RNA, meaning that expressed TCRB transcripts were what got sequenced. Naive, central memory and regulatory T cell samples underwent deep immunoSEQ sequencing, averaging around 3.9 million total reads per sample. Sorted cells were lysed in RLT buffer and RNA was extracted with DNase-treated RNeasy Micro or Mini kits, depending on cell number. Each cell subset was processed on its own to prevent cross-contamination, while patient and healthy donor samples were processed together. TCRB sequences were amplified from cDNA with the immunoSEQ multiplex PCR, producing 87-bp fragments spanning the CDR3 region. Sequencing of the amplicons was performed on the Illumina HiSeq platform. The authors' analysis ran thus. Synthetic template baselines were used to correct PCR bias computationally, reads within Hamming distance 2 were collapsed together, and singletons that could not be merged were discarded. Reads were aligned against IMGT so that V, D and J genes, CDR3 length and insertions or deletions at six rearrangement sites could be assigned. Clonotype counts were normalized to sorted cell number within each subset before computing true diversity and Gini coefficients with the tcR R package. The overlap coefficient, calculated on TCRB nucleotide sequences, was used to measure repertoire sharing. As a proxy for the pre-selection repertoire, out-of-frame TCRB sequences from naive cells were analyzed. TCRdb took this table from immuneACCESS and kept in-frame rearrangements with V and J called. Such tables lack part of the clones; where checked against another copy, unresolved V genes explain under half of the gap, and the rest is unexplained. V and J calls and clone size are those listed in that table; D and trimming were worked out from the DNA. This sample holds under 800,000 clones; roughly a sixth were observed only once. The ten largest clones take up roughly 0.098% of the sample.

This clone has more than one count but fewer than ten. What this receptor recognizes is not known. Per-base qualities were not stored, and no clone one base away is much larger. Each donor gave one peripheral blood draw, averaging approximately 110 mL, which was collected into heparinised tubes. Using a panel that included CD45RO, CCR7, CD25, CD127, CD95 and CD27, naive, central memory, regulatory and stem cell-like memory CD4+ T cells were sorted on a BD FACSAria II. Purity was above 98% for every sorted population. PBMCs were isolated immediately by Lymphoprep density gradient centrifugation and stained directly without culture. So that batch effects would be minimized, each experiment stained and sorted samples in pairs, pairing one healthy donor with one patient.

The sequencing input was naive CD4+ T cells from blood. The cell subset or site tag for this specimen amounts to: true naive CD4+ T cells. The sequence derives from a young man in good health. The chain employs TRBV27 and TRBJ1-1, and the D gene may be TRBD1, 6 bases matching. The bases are TGTGCCAGCAGGCTACAGGGAGTCCCTGAAGCTTTCTTT. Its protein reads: CASRLQGVPEAFF.